Listed below are T cell receptor beta chains from one sample, sequenced in a study of blood T cell repertoires in COVID-19. Profiling relied on immunoSEQ multiplex PCR, and the TCRdb table lists in-frame clones only, not all of them. The table lists 58,000 or so clones, 74% of them singletons. The sequencing sample was made of peripheral blood. These receptors were obtained from a woman older than 75 with acute or convalescent COVID-19. Both conserved end residues are part of each CDR3. A D gene is named only where the DNA matches it firmly. A clone size is listed for some rows: how often the clone was seen (once, few, many), or a class if it is expanded.

D gene: NA; clone size: NA; V gene: TRBV5-1; J gene: TRBJ2-7; CDR3 protein: CASSLGGRGEQYF; CDR3 DNA: TGCGCCAGCAGCTTGGGAGGCAGGGGCGAGCAGTACTTC
D gene: NA; clone size: many; V gene: TRBV28; J gene: TRBJ1-3; CDR3 protein: CASSSTAPGNTIYF; CDR3 DNA: TGTGCCAGCAGTTCGACAGCTCCTGGAAACACCATATATTTT
D gene: NA; clone size: NA; V gene: TRBV14; J gene: TRBJ1-6; CDR3 protein: CASSQGPGAASPLHF; CDR3 DNA: TGTGCCAGCAGCCAAGGTCCAGGCGCCGCTTCACCCCTCCACTTT
D gene: NA; clone size: NA; V gene: TRBV7-9; J gene: TRBJ2-3; CDR3 protein: CASSLVSGVGADTQYF; CDR3 DNA: TGTGCCAGCAGCTTAGTATCAGGGGTAGGGGCAGATACGCAGTATTTT
D gene: NA; clone size: NA; V gene: TRBV6-5; J gene: TRBJ1-1; CDR3 protein: CASSPRTAEAFF; CDR3 DNA: TGTGCCAGCAGTCCTAGGACAGCTGAAGCTTTCTTT
D gene: NA; clone size: few; V gene: TRBV2; J gene: TRBJ1-3; CDR3 protein: CASSKAPRAEGNTIYF; CDR3 DNA: TGTGCCAGCAGCAAAGCCCCCAGGGCCGAAGGAAACACCATATATTTT
D gene: TRBD1; clone size: NA; V gene: TRBV6-6; J gene: TRBJ1-4; CDR3 protein: CASSGATGNTEKLFF; CDR3 DNA: TGTGCCAGCAGTGGCGCGACAGGGAATACAGAAAAACTGTTTTTT
D gene: TRBD2; clone size: NA; V gene: TRBV19; J gene: TRBJ2-7; CDR3 protein: CASSRAGGLYEQYF; CDR3 DNA: TGTGCCAGTAGTCGAGCGGGAGGACTCTACGAGCAGTACTTC
D gene: NA; clone size: NA; V gene: TRBV7-9; J gene: TRBJ2-1; CDR3 protein: CASSLVAGINYNEQFF; CDR3 DNA: TGTGCCAGCAGCTTAGTGGCGGGAATAAACTACAATGAGCAGTTCTTC
D gene: TRBD1; clone size: NA; V gene: TRBV19; J gene: TRBJ2-1; CDR3 protein: CASSMRQGYNEQFF; CDR3 DNA: TGTGCCAGTAGTATGAGACAGGGCTACAATGAGCAGTTCTTC
D gene: TRBD2; clone size: NA; V gene: TRBV6-2/TRBV6-3; J gene: TRBJ2-3; CDR3 protein: CASSWASGRHSTDTQYF; CDR3 DNA: TGTGCCAGCAGTTGGGCTAGCGGGAGACATAGCACAGATACGCAGTATTTT
D gene: TRBD1; clone size: NA; V gene: TRBV6-5; J gene: TRBJ2-5; CDR3 protein: CATQGDRGWETQYF; CDR3 DNA: TGTGCCACCCAGGGGGACAGGGGCTGGGAGACCCAGTACTTC
D gene: TRBD1; clone size: NA; V gene: TRBV5-4; J gene: TRBJ2-1; CDR3 protein: CATRSGTGGWDEQFF; CDR3 DNA: TGTGCCACACGCTCTGGGACAGGGGGCTGGGATGAGCAGTTCTTC
D gene: TRBD2; clone size: NA; V gene: TRBV24-1; J gene: TRBJ2-2; CDR3 protein: CATSDNKREGLGELFF; CDR3 DNA: TGTGCCACCAGTGATAATAAGCGGGAGGGCCTCGGGGAGCTGTTTTTT
D gene: NA; clone size: few; V gene: TRBV5-1; J gene: TRBJ2-5; CDR3 protein: CASSLRGGETQYF; CDR3 DNA: TGCGCCAGCAGCTTACGAGGCGGAGAGACCCAGTACTTC
D gene: NA; clone size: NA; V gene: TRBV5-1; J gene: TRBJ2-7; CDR3 protein: CASSLVQGGGYEQYF; CDR3 DNA: TGCGCCAGCAGCTTGGTCCAGGGCGGTGGCTACGAGCAGTACTTC
D gene: TRBD2; clone size: NA; V gene: TRBV24-1; J gene: TRBJ2-3; CDR3 protein: CATSDLLSGRAQADTQYF; CDR3 DNA: TGTGCCACCAGTGATTTGCTTAGCGGGAGGGCCCAGGCAGATACGCAGTATTTT
D gene: TRBD1; clone size: NA; V gene: TRBV28; J gene: TRBJ1-6; CDR3 protein: CASSPGGLNSPLHF; CDR3 DNA: TGTGCCAGCAGTCCAGGGGGCTTGAATTCACCCCTCCACTTT
D gene: NA; clone size: few; V gene: TRBV24-1; J gene: TRBJ2-1; CDR3 protein: CATSDRQADNEQFF; CDR3 DNA: TGTGCCACCAGTGATAGACAGGCGGACAATGAGCAGTTCTTC
D gene: NA; clone size: NA; V gene: TRBV6-2/TRBV6-3; J gene: TRBJ2-5; CDR3 protein: CASSYPPSERQETQYF; CDR3 DNA: TGTGCCAGCAGTTACCCCCCTAGCGAGAGACAAGAGACCCAGTACTTC
D gene: TRBD1; clone size: NA; V gene: TRBV24-1; J gene: TRBJ2-1; CDR3 protein: CATSAGQGHLYNEQFF; CDR3 DNA: TGTGCCACCAGTGCGGGACAGGGGCACCTATACAATGAGCAGTTCTTC
D gene: NA; clone size: once; V gene: TRBV7-2; J gene: TRBJ2-5; CDR3 protein: CASSPTGVGGETQYF; CDR3 DNA: TGTGCCAGCAGCCCAACAGGGGTAGGGGGGGAGACCCAGTACTTC
D gene: NA; clone size: NA; V gene: TRBV14; J gene: TRBJ1-1; CDR3 protein: CASSSLRGTEAFF; CDR3 DNA: TGTGCCAGCAGCTCCCTAAGGGGGACTGAAGCTTTCTTT
D gene: TRBD1; clone size: NA; V gene: TRBV25-1; J gene: TRBJ2-5; CDR3 protein: CASRGTGEETQYF; CDR3 DNA: TGTGCCAGCAGAGGGACAGGGGAGGAGACCCAGTACTTC
D gene: NA; clone size: NA; V gene: TRBV4-3; J gene: TRBJ2-2; CDR3 protein: CASSLYNLADTGELFF; CDR3 DNA: TGCGCCAGCAGCCTTTACAACCTTGCGGACACCGGGGAGCTGTTTTTT
D gene: TRBD2; clone size: NA; V gene: TRBV11-3; J gene: TRBJ2-1; CDR3 protein: CASSLGTSGVYNEQFF; CDR3 DNA: TGTGCCAGCAGCTTGGGAACTAGCGGTGTCTACAATGAGCAGTTCTTC
D gene: NA; clone size: many; V gene: TRBV27; J gene: TRBJ1-2; CDR3 protein: CASSPLGEGVSGGYTF; CDR3 DNA: TGTGCCAGCAGTCCCCTGGGTGAAGGGGTATCTGGTGGCTACACCTTC
D gene: NA; clone size: NA; V gene: TRBV19; J gene: TRBJ1-2; CDR3 protein: CASTKTPTNYGYTF; CDR3 DNA: TGTGCCAGTACGAAGACACCTACTAACTATGGCTACACCTTC
D gene: TRBD2; clone size: NA; V gene: TRBV9; J gene: TRBJ2-3; CDR3 protein: CASSVLSGTSGRRTDTQYF; CDR3 DNA: TGTGCCAGCAGCGTCCTTTCCGGGACTAGCGGGAGACGCACAGATACGCAGTATTTT
D gene: TRBD2; clone size: NA; V gene: TRBV2; J gene: TRBJ2-7; CDR3 protein: CASRAGLAAYEQYF; CDR3 DNA: TGTGCCAGCAGAGCGGGACTAGCGGCCTACGAGCAGTACTTC
D gene: TRBD1; clone size: NA; V gene: TRBV28; J gene: TRBJ1-1; CDR3 protein: CASNSRTGKVINTEAFF; CDR3 DNA: TGTGCCAGCAATTCCCGGACAGGGAAAGTTATAAACACTGAAGCTTTCTTT
D gene: TRBD2; clone size: NA; V gene: TRBV5-1; J gene: TRBJ2-7; CDR3 protein: CASNEAGGSGEQYF; CDR3 DNA: TGCGCCAGCAACGAAGCGGGAGGTTCAGGCGAGCAGTACTTC
D gene: NA; clone size: NA; V gene: TRBV10-2; J gene: TRBJ1-6; CDR3 protein: CASSVRGESPLHF; CDR3 DNA: TGCGCCAGCAGTGTCAGGGGAGAGTCACCCCTCCACTTT
D gene: NA; clone size: NA; V gene: TRBV11-2; J gene: TRBJ2-1; CDR3 protein: CASSLDAGSYNEQFF; CDR3 DNA: TGTGCCAGCAGCTTAGATGCGGGATCCTACAATGAGCAGTTCTTC
D gene: TRBD1; clone size: NA; V gene: TRBV5-6; J gene: TRBJ1-5; CDR3 protein: CASSSIGTDYSNQPQHF; CDR3 DNA: TGTGCCAGCAGCTCAATCGGGACAGACTATAGCAATCAGCCCCAGCATTTT
D gene: TRBD1; clone size: NA; V gene: TRBV25-1; J gene: TRBJ2-2; CDR3 protein: CASSYPGGYTGELFF; CDR3 DNA: TGTGCCAGCAGCTACCCAGGGGGATACACCGGGGAGCTGTTTTTT
D gene: NA; clone size: few; V gene: TRBV5-4; J gene: TRBJ2-2; CDR3 protein: CASRTRGANTGELFF; CDR3 DNA: TGTGCCAGCAGGACCCGGGGTGCGAACACCGGGGAGCTGTTTTTT
D gene: TRBD2; clone size: NA; V gene: TRBV7-6; J gene: TRBJ2-7; CDR3 protein: CASSPGGEGRYEQYF; CDR3 DNA: TGTGCCAGCAGCCCTGGGGGGGAGGGCCGCTACGAGCAGTACTTC
D gene: TRBD1; clone size: once; V gene: TRBV7-2; J gene: TRBJ2-3; CDR3 protein: CASSPRTGPTDTQYF; CDR3 DNA: TGTGCCAGCAGCCCCCGGACAGGACCCACAGATACGCAGTATTTT
D gene: TRBD1; clone size: NA; V gene: TRBV5-1; J gene: TRBJ2-7; CDR3 protein: CASSLGDRHYEQYF; CDR3 DNA: TGCGCCAGCAGCTTGGGGGACAGGCACTACGAGCAGTACTTC
D gene: NA; clone size: NA; V gene: TRBV7-8; J gene: TRBJ2-3; CDR3 protein: CASSLVQGLDTDTQYF; CDR3 DNA: TGTGCCAGCAGCTTAGTACAGGGATTGGACACAGATACGCAGTATTTT
D gene: NA; clone size: once; V gene: TRBV5-6; J gene: TRBJ2-5; CDR3 protein: CASSWGGHNQETQYF; CDR3 DNA: TGTGCCAGCAGCTGGGGGGGACACAACCAAGAGACCCAGTACTTC
D gene: NA; clone size: NA; V gene: TRBV9; J gene: TRBJ2-2; CDR3 protein: CASRSATGSANTGELFF; CDR3 DNA: TGTGCCAGCAGGTCGGCCACGGGGTCCGCGAACACCGGGGAGCTGTTTTTT
D gene: NA; clone size: NA; V gene: TRBV6-4; J gene: TRBJ2-5; CDR3 protein: CASSEGDSRGETQYF; CDR3 DNA: TGTGCCAGCAGTGAAGGGGACTCCAGAGGGGAGACCCAGTACTTC
D gene: TRBD1; clone size: NA; V gene: TRBV19; J gene: TRBJ1-5; CDR3 protein: CASSAAGTANQPQHF; CDR3 DNA: TGTGCCAGTAGTGCCGCCGGGACAGCTAATCAGCCCCAGCATTTT
D gene: NA; clone size: NA; V gene: TRBV11-2; J gene: TRBJ1-6; CDR3 protein: CASSLGAAESPLHF; CDR3 DNA: TGTGCCAGCAGCTTAGGAGCCGCCGAGTCACCCCTCCACTTT
D gene: TRBD2; clone size: NA; V gene: TRBV6-2/TRBV6-3; J gene: TRBJ2-1; CDR3 protein: CASSYGGSNEQFF; CDR3 DNA: TGTGCCAGCAGTTACGGCGGGAGCAATGAGCAGTTCTTC
D gene: NA; clone size: NA; V gene: TRBV19; J gene: TRBJ1-5; CDR3 protein: CASSSGHRELPQHF; CDR3 DNA: TGTGCCAGTAGTTCGGGACATCGGGAATTGCCCCAGCATTTT
D gene: TRBD2; clone size: NA; V gene: TRBV3-1/TRBV3-2; J gene: TRBJ2-1; CDR3 protein: CASSQGSGTRNNEQFF; CDR3 DNA: TGTGCCAGCAGCCAAGGCTCTGGGACTAGAAACAATGAGCAGTTCTTC
D gene: NA; clone size: NA; V gene: TRBV5-4; J gene: TRBJ2-1; CDR3 protein: CASSSYNGQYNEQFF; CDR3 DNA: TGTGCCAGCAGCTCCTATAACGGACAGTACAATGAGCAGTTCTTC
D gene: TRBD2; clone size: NA; V gene: TRBV6-5; J gene: TRBJ2-3; CDR3 protein: CASVTSEADTQYF; CDR3 DNA: TGTGCCAGCGTGACTAGCGAGGCAGATACGCAGTATTTT
D gene: TRBD2; clone size: NA; V gene: TRBV28; J gene: TRBJ2-7; CDR3 protein: CASSGQGRTSGISYEQYF; CDR3 DNA: TGTGCCAGCAGTGGACAGGGCCGGACTAGCGGGATCTCCTACGAGCAGTACTTC
D gene: NA; clone size: NA; V gene: TRBV6-2/TRBV6-3; J gene: TRBJ2-7; CDR3 protein: CASSYSPKSYEQYF; CDR3 DNA: TGTGCCAGCAGTTACTCTCCTAAAAGCTACGAGCAGTACTTC
D gene: NA; clone size: NA; V gene: TRBV5-1; J gene: TRBJ2-3; CDR3 protein: CASSLDGQPSTDTQYF; CDR3 DNA: TGCGCCAGCAGCTTGGACGGACAGCCTAGCACAGATACGCAGTATTTT
D gene: TRBD2; clone size: NA; V gene: TRBV11-3; J gene: TRBJ2-2; CDR3 protein: CASSLAAGVRTGELFF; CDR3 DNA: TGTGCCAGCAGCTTAGCAGCGGGAGTACGAACCGGGGAGCTGTTTTTT
D gene: NA; clone size: NA; V gene: TRBV6-5; J gene: TRBJ2-1; CDR3 protein: CASSPRDSVQFF; CDR3 DNA: TGTGCCAGCAGTCCACGGGACTCGGTGCAGTTCTTC
D gene: NA; clone size: NA; V gene: TRBV7-9; J gene: TRBJ1-4; CDR3 protein: CASSLAVSVPGNEKLFF; CDR3 DNA: TGTGCCAGCAGCTTAGCAGTCAGTGTACCGGGTAATGAAAAACTGTTTTTT
D gene: TRBD2; clone size: few; V gene: TRBV6-6; J gene: TRBJ2-5; CDR3 protein: CASSYSGEGQETQYF; CDR3 DNA: TGTGCCAGCAGTTACTCGGGGGAGGGACAAGAGACCCAGTACTTC
D gene: NA; clone size: NA; V gene: TRBV15; J gene: TRBJ2-3; CDR3 protein: CATSRASTRTDTQYF; CDR3 DNA: TGTGCCACCAGCAGAGCCTCAACTCGCACAGATACGCAGTATTTT